This T cell receptor (beta chain) was sequenced for a study of CD8+ T cells in alopecia areata. Treatment given: oral pan-JAK inhibitor, 5-10 mg twice daily. cDNA serving as the sequencing template came from extracted, reverse transcribed RNA. Some clones are missing from TCRdb's copy, which holds only in-frame ones; the method was immunoSEQ multiplex PCR. The table records more than 85,000 clones, 50% to 75% of them present only once. Sequences were derived from CD8+ T cells sorted from blood, sampled at week 4, from a patient treated with tofacitinib. This sequence originates from a human donor with alopecia areata.

The CDR3 loop reads CASRGLAGMYQETQYF. The CDR3 DNA sequence: TGTGCCAGCAGAGGACTAGCGGGCATGTACCAAGAGACCCAGTACTTC. The gene calls are TRBV6-6 and TRBJ2-5, with TRBD2 matching over 11 bases. Losses at the gene ends were 6 bases for V and 0 bases for J; bases not matched to a gene: 6. Germline V gene sequence: CDR1 MNHNY, CDR2 SVGAGI (reference sequence). This CDR3 comprises 16 residues.